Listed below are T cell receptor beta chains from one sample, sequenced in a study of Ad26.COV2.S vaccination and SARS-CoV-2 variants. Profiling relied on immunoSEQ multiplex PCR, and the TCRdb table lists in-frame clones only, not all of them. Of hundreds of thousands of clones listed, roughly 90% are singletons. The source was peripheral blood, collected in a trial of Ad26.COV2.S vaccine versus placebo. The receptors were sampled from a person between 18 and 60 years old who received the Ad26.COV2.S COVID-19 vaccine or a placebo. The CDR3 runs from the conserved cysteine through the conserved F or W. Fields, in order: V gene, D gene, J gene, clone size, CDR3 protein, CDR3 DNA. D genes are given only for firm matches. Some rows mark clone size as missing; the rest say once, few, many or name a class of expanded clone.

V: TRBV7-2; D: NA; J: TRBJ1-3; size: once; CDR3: CASSPRGSSGNTIYF; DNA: TGTGCCAGCAGCCCTAGGGGATCCTCTGGAAACACCATATATTTT
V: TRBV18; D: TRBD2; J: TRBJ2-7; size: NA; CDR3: CASSPVGTSGTYEQYF; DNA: TGTGCCAGCTCCCCAGTTGGGACTAGCGGCACCTACGAGCAGTACTTC
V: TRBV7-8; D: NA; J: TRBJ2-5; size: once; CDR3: CASSWGQKETQYF; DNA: TGTGCCAGCAGCTGGGGCCAAAAAGAGACCCAGTACTTC
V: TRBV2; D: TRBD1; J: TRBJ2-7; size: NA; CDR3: CASSDWDRVSYEQYF; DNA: TGTGCCAGCAGTGACTGGGACAGGGTGTCCTACGAGCAGTACTTC
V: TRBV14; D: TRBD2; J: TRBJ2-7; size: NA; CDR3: CASSQVSGGSYEQYF; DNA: TGTGCCAGCAGCCAAGTGTCCGGGGGGTCCTACGAGCAGTACTTC
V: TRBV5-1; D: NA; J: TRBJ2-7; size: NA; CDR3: CASSPGTAGAGSYEQYF; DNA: TGCGCCAGCAGTCCCGGGACAGCGGGCGCCGGGTCCTACGAGCAGTACTTC
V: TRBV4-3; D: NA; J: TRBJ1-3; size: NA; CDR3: CASSRGPSGNTIYF; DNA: TGCGCCAGCAGCCGGGGTCCCTCTGGAAACACCATATATTTT
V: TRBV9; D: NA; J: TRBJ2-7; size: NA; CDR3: CASSAQGSYEQYF; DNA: TGTGCCAGCAGCGCCCAGGGGTCCTACGAGCAGTACTTC
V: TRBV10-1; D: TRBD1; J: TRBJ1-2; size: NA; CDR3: CASSPGQGLGYTF; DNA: TGCGCCAGCAGCCCGGGACAGGGCCTTGGCTACACCTTC
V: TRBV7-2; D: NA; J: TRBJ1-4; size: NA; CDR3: CASSLVGAPTTNEKLFF; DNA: TGTGCCAGCAGCTTAGTCGGGGCACCTACAACTAATGAAAAACTGTTTTTT
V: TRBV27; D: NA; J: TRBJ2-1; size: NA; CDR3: CASSLSGGAEQFF; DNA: TGTGCCAGCAGTTTATCTGGGGGGGCTGAGCAGTTCTTC
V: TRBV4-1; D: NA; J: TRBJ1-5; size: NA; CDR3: CASSLSGVGQPQHF; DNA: TGCGCCAGCAGCCTCTCCGGGGTGGGGCAGCCCCAGCATTTT
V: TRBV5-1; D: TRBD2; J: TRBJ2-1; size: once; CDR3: CASSSLAGENEQFF; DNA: TGCGCCAGCAGCTCGTTAGCGGGAGAAAATGAGCAGTTCTTC
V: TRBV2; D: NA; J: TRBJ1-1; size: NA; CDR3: CASKIRGDTEAFF; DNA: TGTGCCAGCAAGATAAGGGGTGACACTGAAGCTTTCTTT
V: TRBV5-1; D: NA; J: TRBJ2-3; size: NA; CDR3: CASSLGSFTDTQYF; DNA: TGCGCCAGCAGCTTGGGTAGCTTCACAGATACGCAGTATTTT
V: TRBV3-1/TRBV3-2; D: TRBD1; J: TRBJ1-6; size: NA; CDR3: CASSQDLGTGRNSPLHF; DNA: TGTGCCAGCAGCCAAGATCTTGGGACAGGGAGGAATTCACCCCTCCACTTT
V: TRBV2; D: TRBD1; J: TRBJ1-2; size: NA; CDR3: CASMTGGEGYGYTF; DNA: TGTGCCAGTATGACAGGGGGCGAGGGCTATGGCTACACCTTC
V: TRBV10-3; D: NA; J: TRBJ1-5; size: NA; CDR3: CAISNREDQPQHF; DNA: TGTGCCATCAGTAACAGGGAGGATCAGCCCCAGCATTTT
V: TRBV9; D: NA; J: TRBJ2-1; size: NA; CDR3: CASSPRVSFGDNEQFF; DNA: TGTGCCAGCAGCCCCAGGGTCAGCTTTGGGGACAATGAGCAGTTCTTC
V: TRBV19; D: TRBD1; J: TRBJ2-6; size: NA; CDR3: CASSTWDSSGANVLTF; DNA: TGTGCCAGTAGTACGTGGGACAGCTCTGGGGCCAACGTCCTGACTTTC
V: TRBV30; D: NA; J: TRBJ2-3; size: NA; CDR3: CAWSIATTDTQYF; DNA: TGTGCCTGGAGTATAGCTACCACAGATACGCAGTATTTT
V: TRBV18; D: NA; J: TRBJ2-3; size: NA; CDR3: CASSQAVTDTQYF; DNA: TGTGCCAGCTCACAGGCAGTCACAGATACGCAGTATTTT
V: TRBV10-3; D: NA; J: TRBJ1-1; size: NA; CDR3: CAIGQIDTEAFF; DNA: TGTGCCATCGGACAAATAGACACTGAAGCTTTCTTT
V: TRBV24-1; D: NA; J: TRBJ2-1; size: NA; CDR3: CATSAPGLGNEQFF; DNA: TGTGCCACCAGTGCCCCGGGCCTAGGGAATGAGCAGTTCTTC
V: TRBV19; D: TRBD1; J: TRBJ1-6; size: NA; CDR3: CASSSTGTGKNSPLHF; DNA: TGTGCCAGTAGTAGCACCGGGACAGGTAAGAATTCACCCCTCCACTTT
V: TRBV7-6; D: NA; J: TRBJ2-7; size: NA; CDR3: CASSFLPGNEQYF; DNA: TGTGCCAGCAGCTTCCTCCCCGGGAACGAGCAGTACTTC
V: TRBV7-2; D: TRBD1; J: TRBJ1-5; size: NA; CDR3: CASAYRGTQPQHF; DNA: TGTGCCAGCGCCTACAGGGGTACTCAGCCCCAGCATTTT
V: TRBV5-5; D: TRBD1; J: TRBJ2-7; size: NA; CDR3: CASRVFGTGKTYEQYF; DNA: TGTGCCAGCAGAGTCTTTGGGACAGGGAAGACCTACGAGCAGTACTTC
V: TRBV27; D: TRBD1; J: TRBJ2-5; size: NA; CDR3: CASRTNRGETQYF; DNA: TGTGCCAGCAGGACAAACAGGGGTGAGACCCAGTACTTC
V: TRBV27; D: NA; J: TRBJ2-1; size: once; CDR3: CASKPGLGENEQFF; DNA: TGTGCCAGCAAGCCGGGACTGGGGGAGAATGAGCAGTTCTTC
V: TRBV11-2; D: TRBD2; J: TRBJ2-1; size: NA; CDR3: CASSLGLAGGRDNEQFF; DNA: TGTGCCAGCAGCTTAGGGCTAGCGGGAGGAAGGGACAATGAGCAGTTCTTC
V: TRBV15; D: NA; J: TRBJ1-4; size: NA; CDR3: CATSRDSGSEKLFF; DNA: TGTGCCACCAGCAGAGATTCAGGGAGTGAAAAACTGTTTTTT
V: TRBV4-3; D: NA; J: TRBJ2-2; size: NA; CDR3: CASSHVPGQNTGELFF; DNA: TGCGCCAGCAGCCATGTTCCGGGACAGAACACCGGGGAGCTGTTTTTT
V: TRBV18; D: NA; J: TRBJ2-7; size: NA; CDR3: CASTAPMGYEQYF; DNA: TGTGCCAGCACCGCACCCATGGGCTACGAGCAGTACTTC
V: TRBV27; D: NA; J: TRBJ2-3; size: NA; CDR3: CASRTRGISTDTQYF; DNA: TGTGCCAGCAGGACCAGGGGAATAAGCACAGATACGCAGTATTTT
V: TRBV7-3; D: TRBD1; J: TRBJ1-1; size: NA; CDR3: CASSLVGTGGAGTEAFF; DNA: TGTGCCAGCAGCTTAGTCGGGACAGGGGGCGCGGGAACTGAAGCTTTCTTT
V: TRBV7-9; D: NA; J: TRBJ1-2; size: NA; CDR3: CASSPLDRSYGYTF; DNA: TGTGCCAGCAGCCCCCTGGACCGCTCATATGGCTACACCTTC
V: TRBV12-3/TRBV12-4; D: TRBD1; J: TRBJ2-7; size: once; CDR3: CASRTGREGEQYF; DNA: TGTGCCAGCCGGACAGGACGAGAGGGCGAGCAGTACTTC
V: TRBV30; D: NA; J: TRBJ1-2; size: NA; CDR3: CAWSVSGGYTF; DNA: TGTGCCTGGAGTGTTAGCGGTGGCTACACCTTC
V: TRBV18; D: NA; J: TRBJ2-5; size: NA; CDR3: CASSAGPPTETQYF; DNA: TGTGCCAGCTCGGCGGGTCCCCCTACGGAGACCCAGTACTTC
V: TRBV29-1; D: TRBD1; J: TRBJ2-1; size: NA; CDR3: CSVVHRGTGGMDEQFF; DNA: TGCAGCGTTGTCCACCGTGGGACAGGGGGCATGGATGAGCAGTTCTTC
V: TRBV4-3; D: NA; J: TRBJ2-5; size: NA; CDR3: CASSQGGGWGQETQYF; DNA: TGCGCCAGCAGCCAAGGTGGAGGGTGGGGCCAAGAGACCCAGTACTTC
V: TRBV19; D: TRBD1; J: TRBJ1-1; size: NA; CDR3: CASSTTGGSEAFF; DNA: TGTGCCAGTAGTACTACAGGGGGCTCGGAAGCTTTCTTT
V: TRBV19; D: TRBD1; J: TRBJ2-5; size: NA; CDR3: CASSTGTGSKTQYF; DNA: TGTGCCAGTAGTACCGGGACAGGGTCAAAGACCCAGTACTTC
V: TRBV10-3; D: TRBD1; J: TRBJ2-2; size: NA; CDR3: CAISVIEGQAMNTGELFF; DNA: TGTGCCATCAGTGTGATAGAGGGACAGGCGATGAACACCGGGGAGCTGTTTTTT
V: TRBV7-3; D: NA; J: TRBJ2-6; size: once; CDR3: CASSPPGANVLTF; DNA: TGTGCCAGCAGCCCCCCTGGGGCCAACGTCCTGACTTTC